This entry is about one T cell receptor beta chain. Its target is not known. The CDR3 sequence is 12 residues long. CDR1 and CDR2 (germline): LGHNT, FRNRAP. TCR beta VDJ and CDR3 profiling used genomic DNA as template. MiXCR was run by TCRdb on the reads, yielding one entry per CDR3 protein. The sample carries 160,000 or so distinct CDR3 sequences, about two thirds recorded once. This specimen belongs to a study of CD8+CD57+ T cells in acquired aplastic anemia. Overall study results and limits: About 30 CD8+ CDR3 sequences occurred in both the patients and the controls.

An expansion of CD8+CD57+ cells by flow cytometry had been shown in patients chosen for sequencing. Therapy had not been given to patients before blood sampling. This clonotype was sampled from a human donor with aplastic anemia. Sequenced: sorted CD4+, CD8+, or CD8+CD57+ T cells (not recorded which) from PBMCs. This sequence joins TRBV12-5 and TRBJ1-1; the D gene is possibly TRBD1 (5 bases). The CDR3 coding sequence is TGTGCCAGCAGTTTGAGACAGTATGAAGCTTTCTTT. The encoded protein is CASSLRQYEAFF.